What follows are 18 T cell receptor beta chains derived from one specimen sequenced in a study of blood T cell repertoires in COVID-19. Repertoires were generated with immunoSEQ multiplex PCR, while TCRdb's copy carries only in-frame clones and drops some. This sample has more than 300,000 clones, with approximately 90% found just once. The sample was PBMCs or T cells enriched from blood (not recorded which). The receptors derive from a woman under 30 who had recovered from COVID-19.

The chain employs TRBV5-1 and TRBJ1-1; TRBD1 matches at 7 bases. The germline V gene encodes CDR1 SGHRS and CDR2 YFSETQ. The trim removed 4 bases at V and 2 bases at J, leaving 5 bases unmatched. The CDR3 is 14 amino acids. The chain's CDR3 is CASSGRTGNTEAFF. In DNA, the CDR3 is TGCGCCAGCAGCGGACGGACAGGAAACACTGAAGCTTTCTTT.

V gene TRBV6-5 combines with J gene TRBJ1-1; D might be TRBD1 (5 bases). The CDR3 is 14 amino acids. Trimming removed 0 bases from V and 2 bases from J, with 7 bases in between. CDR1 is MNHEY, CDR2 SVGAGI, per germline. CDR3 sequence reads: CASSYSQGNTEAFF. For the CDR3, the DNA is TGTGCCAGCAGTTACTCCCAGGGAAACACTGAAGCTTTCTTT.

V and J are TRBV18 and TRBJ2-2; D is possibly TRBD1 (6 bases). V gave up 1 base and J gave up 3 bases, with 9 bases separating them. The CDR3 contains 15 residues. Per germline, CDR1 KGHSH and CDR2 LQKENI. The CDR3 sequence: CASSPLTGDTGELFF. The CDR3, as DNA: TGTGCCAGCTCACCACTGACAGGCGACACCGGGGAGCTGTTTTTT.

CDR3 in amino acids: CASSKYGTDEKLFF. In nucleotides, the CDR3 is TGCGCCAGCAGCAAATACGGGACAGATGAAAAACTGTTTTTT. The V gene is TRBV4-1, the J gene TRBJ1-4; 7 nucleotides align to TRBD1. V was clipped by 5 bases and J by 6 bases; unmatched bases: 6. Per the germline V gene, CDR1 is MGHRA and CDR2 is YSYEKL. The CDR3 has 14 residues.

J is TRBJ2-3 and V is TRBV7-3; maybe TRBD1 (6 bases). The CDR3 contains 15 residues. The germline gives CDR1 SGHTA, CDR2 FQGTGA. Deletions cut 8 bases from V and 0 bases from J, with 15 bases between. The CDR3 loop is CASSPWGPSTDTQYF. The CDR3 DNA follows: TGTGCCAGCTCCCCTTGGGGGCCTAGCACAGATACGCAGTATTTT.

This CDR3 is CASSLMEFASYNEQFF. The CDR3 DNA follows: TGCGCCAGCAGCTTGATGGAGTTTGCCTCCTACAATGAGCAGTTCTTC. V gene TRBV5-1 combines with J gene TRBJ2-1; D unclear. The germline gives CDR1 SGHRS, CDR2 YFSETQ. This CDR3 region has 16 residues. Trimming cost V 1 base and J 0 bases, with 11 bases left between them.

The rearrangement uses TRBV7-9 and TRBJ1-2, with 12 bases matching TRBD1. The junction had 6 bases not matched to a gene; V was cut back by 5 bases and J by 8 bases. The germline gives CDR1 SEHNR, CDR2 FQNEAQ (reference sequence). The CDR3 consists of 14 residues. DNA for the CDR3: TGTGCCAGCAGCATGGGACAGGGGGCTTGGGGCTACACCTTC. Its protein is CASSMGQGAWGYTF.

Only a few counts were recorded for this clone. The chain combines TRBV9 with TRBJ1-6; TRBD1 matches at 10 bases. This CDR3 has 15 residues. Germline assignment: CDR1 SGDLS and CDR2 YYNGEE. The V segment lost 0 bases and the J segment 9 bases; nucleotides outside the gene matches: 3. The CDR3 DNA sequence: TGTGCCAGCAGCGTAGAGGGGACAGGGGCTTCACCCCTCCACTTT. As protein: CASSVEGTGASPLHF.

This chain joins TRBV3-1 (or the pseudogene TRBV3-2) and TRBJ2-2; 10 positions agree with TRBD2. The CDR3 has 19 residues. After removal of 0 bases from V and 2 bases from J, the junction contained 9 bases not matched to a gene. The V gene's germline CDR1 is LGHDT and CDR2 YNNKEL (reference sequence). The CDR3 protein is CASSQEWASGGPNTGELFF. For the CDR3, the DNA is TGTGCCAGCAGCCAAGAATGGGCTAGCGGGGGCCCTAACACCGGGGAGCTGTTTTTT.

The chain recombines TRBV18 with TRBJ2-7; 8 positions agree with TRBD1. Germline V gene sequence: CDR1 KGHSH, CDR2 LQKENI. Trimming at V came to 3 bases and at J to 6 bases, leaving 1 base not matched to a gene. The CDR3 covers 12 residues. DNA for the CDR3: TGTGCCAGCTCACCGACAGGGGCCGAGCAGTACTTC. Translation: CASSPTGAEQYF.

The chain carries TRBV28 and TRBJ2-4, with D possibly being TRBD1 (7 bases). CDR1 MDHEN and CDR2 SYDVKM come from the germline V gene. The CDR3 is 16 residues long. V was clipped by 2 bases and J by 2 bases, with 13 bases between them. In nucleotides, the CDR3 is TGTGCCAGCAGTTTACAGCAGGGGGGCACCAAAAACATTCAGTACTTC. This translates into CASSLQQGGTKNIQYF.

This chain links TRBV6-1 with TRBJ2-3; 7 nucleotides agree with TRBD2. CDR1 is MNHNS and CDR2 is SASEGT in the germline V gene. V was clipped by 2 bases and J by 9 bases; unmatched bases: 8. This CDR3 is built from 14 residues. The CDR3 is CASSEFGLGGTQYF. The CDR3 DNA follows: TGTGCCAGCAGTGAATTTGGGCTGGGGGGGACGCAGTATTTT.

The rearrangement links TRBV30 to TRBJ1-1; D unresolved. The germline CDR1 and CDR2 sequences are GTSNPN and SVGIG (reference sequence). V was pared by 6 bases and J by 5 bases, with 10 bases between. The CDR3 consists of 11 residues. The CDR3 loop reads CACSRGTEAFF. For the CDR3, the DNA is TGTGCCTGCAGCCGGGGTACTGAAGCTTTCTTT.

This chain connects TRBV4-1 to TRBJ1-2, with a weak D call TRBD1 (5 bases). The length of the CDR3 is 15 residues. V lost 0 bases to trimming and J lost 7 bases, with 15 bases between them. Germline CDR1 reads MGHRA; CDR2 reads YSYEKL. The CDR3 coding sequence is TGCGCCAGCAGCCAAGAACGCACAGGCGCCGGTGGCTACACCTTC. This sequence encodes CASSQERTGAGGYTF.

The gene calls are TRBV24-1 and TRBJ2-3, with 11 bases that match TRBD2. V was pared by 2 bases and J by 5 bases, with 11 bases of the junction left unmatched. Germline lookup yields CDR1 KGHDR and CDR2 SFDVKD. CDR3 length: 18 amino acids. The CDR3 here is CATSDSLITSGGIDTQYF. CDR3 nucleotides: TGTGCCACCAGTGATTCGCTGATTACTAGCGGGGGTATAGATACGCAGTATTTT.

In its sample, this clone was seen once. The chain carries TRBV29-1 and TRBJ2-7, with D perhaps matching TRBD1 (6 bases). Trimming cost V 3 bases and J 3 bases, with 9 bases left between them. The CDR3 contains 12 residues. Germline lookup yields CDR1 SQVTM and CDR2 ANQGSEA. The DNA for the CDR3 is TGCAGCGTTGAGGACAGTGACTACGAGCAGTACTTC. The encoded protein is CSVEDSDYEQYF.

The chain recombines TRBV2 with TRBJ1-5; the D gene is possibly TRBD1 (6 bases). The CDR3 has 15 residues. Germline-derived CDR1 and CDR2 are SNHLY and FYNNEI. V shed 4 bases and J shed 1 base, with 11 bases lying between them. DNA of the CDR3: TGTGCCAGCAGTGTCGGTAGGGGGAGCAATCAGCCCCAGCATTTT. The encoded protein is CASSVGRGSNQPQHF.

The chain links TRBV30 to TRBJ2-3, with D perhaps TRBD1 (6 bases). CDR1 is GTSNPN, CDR2 SVGIG, per germline (reference sequence). Between the trimmed V and J ends, which lost 1 base and 0 bases, there was a span of 8 bases. The length of the CDR3 is 14 residues. The CDR3 nucleotides are TGTGCCTGGAGTGGGGGGCTGAGCACAGATACGCAGTATTTT. Encoded protein: CAWSGGLSTDTQYF.